This T cell receptor beta chain appears in the sequencing data of a study of cytomegalovirus exposure and HLA in healthy donors. Study-level background: A subsequent analysis stated that the approximately 110 validation repertoires were run on the same platform as the approximately 700 first-cohort repertoires.

The CDR3 sequence is 20 residues long. V was clipped by 2 bases and J by 0 bases; unmatched bases: 13. The germline V gene has CDR1 SGHTA and CDR2 FQGTGA. Profiled with immunoSEQ multiplex PCR; TCRdb holds only in-frame clones, not every one. Altogether approximately 65,000 clones are present, around 90% being singletons, with the ten largest covering approximately 3.4%. This clone was recorded once. Sequencing used PBMCs. The chain carries TRBV7-3 and TRBJ2-6; 7 positions agree with TRBD1. The receptor's source is a man younger than 35 in good health and CMV-seronegative. This CDR3 is CASSLLSRQGHGSGANVLTF. The CDR3 nucleotides are TGTGCCAGCAGCTTACTTTCCCGACAGGGTCACGGCTCTGGGGCCAACGTCCTGACTTTC. The full variable domain, its missing parts supplied by reference TRBV7-3 and TRBJ2-6, is GAGVSQTPSNKVTEKGKYVELRCDPISGHTALYWYRQSLGQGPEFLIYFQGTGAADDSGLPNDRFFAVRPEGSVSTLKIQRTERGDSAVYLCASSLLSRQGHGSGANVLTFGAGSRLTVL.